The sequence of this TCR beta chain was determined in a study of regulatory T cells in long-lasting Graves disease listed by TCRdb under 2021. Concerning the study at large: Newly diagnosed Graves' disease patients had taken antithyroid drugs for less than 3 months. This study used TCR sequencing and RNA sequencing of peripheral blood to compare persistent Graves' disease patients against newly diagnosed Graves' disease patients. The study was registered as a clinical trial and conducted in China. TCR sequencing covered some 13 persistent and 20 newly diagnosed Graves' disease patients, 33 samples in total. Overall study outcomes, separate from this receptor: The study examined only peripheral blood because the primary lesion, thyroid tissue, could not be accessed. Persistent patients shared more public clonotypes among themselves (more than 2,500) than newly diagnosed patients did (approximately 900). Sequencing and analysis were restricted to the TCR beta chain. The authors noted that the small sample size was a limitation that may lower accuracy. Preferential use of TRBV28, TRBJ1-2 and TRBJ2-5 was observed in persistent disease, whereas TRBV20-1 and TRBJ2-1 were favored in newly diagnosed disease. Compared with newly diagnosed patients, patients with persistent Graves' disease had lower TCR Shannon entropy and fewer highly expanded clones, which suggests clonal expansion.

This clonotype was seen a handful of times. Its antigen specificity is not known. Per-base quality was not reported, and no clone a single base away is much larger than it. CDR1 and CDR2 (DFQATT, SNEGSKA) derive from the germline V gene (reference sequence). V drops 1 base and J drops 6 bases, leaving 19 bases in between. The CDR3 spans 17 residues, from the cysteine through the phenylalanine. Here the CDR3 DNA is all that survives: 51 bases in frame from base 1. In the paper's terms, the time point label means: newly diagnosed GD, antithyroid drugs for less than 3 months. For both TCR sequencing and RNA sequencing, RNA was extracted from PBMCs using TRIzol. The diagnosis of Graves' disease followed American Thyroid Association guidelines. Recruitment of patients was carried out at an endocrinology department in Xi'an, China. From each patient, about 8.9 milliliters of peripheral blood was collected into an EDTA anticoagulant tube. Ficoll Paque Plus density gradient separation was used to isolate PBMCs, and no additional T cell sorting was done. RNA quality was checked with an Agilent 2100 Bioanalyzer and agarose gel, and concentration with a NanoDrop 2000.

The protocol used for the library was multiplex PCR. The instrument was an Illumina HiSeq 4000. To build TCR beta libraries, CDR3 regions were amplified by Arm-PCR using iRepertoire HTBI primers. PCR products were gel purified before sequencing. On the study's bioinformatics: Gene usage analysis of CDR3 amino acid clonotypes relied on the 55 to 80 TRBV and 14 TRBJ segments identified across samples. COPE and FqMerger were used to merge the filtered high-quality paired reads into contigs. Contigs were aligned with BLAST to IMGT TRBV, TRBD and TRBJ reference genes, and CDR3 was defined per IMGT. Any clonotype with a frequency above 0.1% was classified as a highly expanded clone. Shannon entropy was used to measure repertoire diversity, and the Gini coefficient was used to measure V-J evenness. A clonotype found in more than one individual was treated as public. TCRdb cleaned the public reads at Q25 with fastp, built clones with MiXCR and kept in-frame beta chains. Every distinct CDR3 protein forms one entry, paired with its most common genes and DNA. The V and J calls, along with clone size, are taken from TCRdb and not from the paper's own processing. Across this sample there are a few hundred thousand distinct CDR3 sequences, with about 17% seen only once. Over 20% of the sample is in the top ten clones.

These sequences were also reported in another study, on T cells in Graves' hyperthyroidism and ophthalmopathy. Drawing on the second study: Graves' hyperthyroidism was defined as stable when no progression to ophthalmopathy occurred over 18 months of follow-up. Hyperthyroidism patients were newly diagnosed, with disease duration under 2 months, and aged 18 to 65 years. Any patient with an uncontrolled infection, another autoimmune disease, pregnancy or lactation was excluded. Diagnoses relied on clinical symptoms, serum thyroxine and TRAb, thyroid ultrasound and orbital computed tomography. The first round of RT-PCR for the TCR CDR3 was performed with the HTBI primer set and the Qiagen OneStep RT-PCR kit. Most expanded thyroid clonotypes (frequency above 0.001) were also detected in blood, suggesting blood repertoires may reflect thyroid immune responses. A model built on a 13 V-J signature distinguished ophthalmopathy from stable hyperthyroidism, reaching about 88% sensitivity and approximately 83% specificity in cross-validation and 80%/75% in testing. In validation, the model predicted progression to ophthalmopathy a median of approximately 6.6 months before onset, with roughly 70% sensitivity and about 75% specificity. TCR V-J signatures able to tell the groups apart were searched for in a discovery cohort of 90 to 100 patients, of whom more than 40 had Graves' ophthalmopathy and roughly 58 had stable Graves' hyperthyroidism. Prospective prediction of ophthalmopathy was tested in an independent validation cohort of some 19 hyperthyroidism patients and some 17 patients who later progressed to ophthalmopathy. The approximately 90 discovery patients were randomly split 7:3 into training and test sets. In addition, the study compared T-cell repertoires in thyroid tissue and in blood from over 5 Graves' hyperthyroidism patients. After sampling, hyperthyroidism patients received methimazole starting at 30 mg daily, and ophthalmopathy patients received high-dose intravenous methylprednisolone. A second multiplex PCR round built the libraries, followed by size selection and purification. Sequencing of the libraries was done on an Illumina HiSeq2000 using paired-end 100 bp reads. Raw data were processed with SOAPnuke, discarding reads with adapters, uncalled bases, mean Phred below 15, or no exact constant-primer or identifier match. High-quality paired reads were merged with COPE v1.2.5, and unique nucleotide sequences were defined as clonotypes. MiTCR v1.1 was used to align clonotypes to the IMGT TRBV, TRBD and TRBJ reference segments. The analysis included only V-J combinations with a frequency above 0.0001, which together covered 99.2% of the repertoires. The TCS score was defined as F50 (clonal expansion) divided by E x V (chaos), with BLOSUM62-based TCRdist calculated between CDR3 peptides within each V-J. Welch's t-statistics and random forest reduced roughly 500 V-J features to about 12, which were used in a naive Bayes classifier (R e1071). Sample size was not statistically predetermined, and investigators were not blinded to group allocation. TCR Vbeta CDR3 sequencing of 130 to 150 peripheral blood samples (43 ophthalmopathy, roughly 74 hyperthyroidism and roughly 17 progressor patients) is reported in the paper.

This specimen was peripheral blood mononuclear cells (PBMCs), taken at new diagnosis, from a patient treated with antithyroid drugs. Rearrangement joined TRBV20-1 to TRBJ1-6; TRBD1 is a possible D gene, resting on 6 matching bases. The TCR was taken from a woman between 18 and 29 years old with Graves disease. Donor details come from another sample of the same person, matched by shared clones. The encoded CDR3 is CSARVSLGGLSNSPLHF. The base sequence is TGCAGTGCTAGAGTCTCGCTCGGGGGGCTAAGTAATTCACCCCTCCACTTT.